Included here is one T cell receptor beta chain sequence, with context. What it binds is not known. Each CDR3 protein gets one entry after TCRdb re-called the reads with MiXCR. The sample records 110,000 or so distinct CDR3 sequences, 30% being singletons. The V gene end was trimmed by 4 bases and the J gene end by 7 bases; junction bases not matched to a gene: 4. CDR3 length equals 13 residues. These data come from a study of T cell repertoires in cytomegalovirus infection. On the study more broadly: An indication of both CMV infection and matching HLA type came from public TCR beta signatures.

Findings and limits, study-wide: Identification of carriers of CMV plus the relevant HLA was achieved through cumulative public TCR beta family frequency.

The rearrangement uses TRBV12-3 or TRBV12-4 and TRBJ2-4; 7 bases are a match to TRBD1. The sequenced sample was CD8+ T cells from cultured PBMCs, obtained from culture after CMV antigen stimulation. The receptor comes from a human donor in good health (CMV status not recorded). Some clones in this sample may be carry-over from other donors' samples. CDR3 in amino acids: CASSSGQANIQYF. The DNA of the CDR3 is TGTGCCAGCAGTTCAGGACAGGCTAACATTCAGTACTTC.